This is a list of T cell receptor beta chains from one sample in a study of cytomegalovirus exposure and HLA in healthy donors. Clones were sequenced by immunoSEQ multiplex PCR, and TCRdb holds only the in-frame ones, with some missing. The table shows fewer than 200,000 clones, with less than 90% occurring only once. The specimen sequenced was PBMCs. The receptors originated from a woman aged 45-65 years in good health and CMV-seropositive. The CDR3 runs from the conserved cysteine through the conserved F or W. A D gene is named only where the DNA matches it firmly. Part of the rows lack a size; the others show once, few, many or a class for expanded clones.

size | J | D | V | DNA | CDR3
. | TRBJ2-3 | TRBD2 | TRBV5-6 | TGTGCCAGCAGCCCACTAGCGGGAGGCACAGATACGCAGTATTTT | CASSPLAGGTDTQYF
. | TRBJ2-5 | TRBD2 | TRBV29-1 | TGCAGCGTTGAAGATAATGGGCGGGGGGGCATAGAGACCCAGTACTTC | CSVEDNGRGGIETQYF
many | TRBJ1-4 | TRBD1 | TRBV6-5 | TGTGCCAGCAGTTCCGGGACAGGGGTAGAAAAACTGTTTTTT | CASSSGTGVEKLFF
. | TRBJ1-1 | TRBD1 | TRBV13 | TGTGCCAGCAGCTCCTACTCGACAGGGGTGGTTGAAGCTTTCTTT | CASSSYSTGVVEAFF
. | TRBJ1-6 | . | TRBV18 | TGTGCCAGCTCGGGGGCGAATTCACCCCTCCACTTT | CASSGANSPLHF
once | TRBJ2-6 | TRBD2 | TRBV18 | TGTGCCAGCTCGCCGGGAGGGGCCAGGCGAGGATCTGGGGCCAACGTCCTGACTTTC | CASSPGGARRGSGANVLTF
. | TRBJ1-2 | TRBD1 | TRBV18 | TGTGCCAGCTCACCAGCCGGGACAGGCGCCAACTATGGCTACACCTTC | CASSPAGTGANYGYTF
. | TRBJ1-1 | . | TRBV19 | TGTGCCAGGCCTGGGGGCATGAACACTGAAGCTTTCTTT | CARPGGMNTEAFF
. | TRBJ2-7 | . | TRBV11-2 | TGTGCCAGCAGCTTTAGGAACAGAGGGGGCGAGCAGTACTTC | CASSFRNRGGEQYF
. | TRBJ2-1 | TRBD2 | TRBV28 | TGTGCCAGCAGTTTATACACAGCGGGGAGCTCCTACAATGAGCAGTTCTTC | CASSLYTAGSSYNEQFF
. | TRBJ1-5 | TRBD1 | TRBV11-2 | TGTGCCAGCAGCCGGGACAGTAATCAGCCCCAGCATTTT | CASSRDSNQPQHF
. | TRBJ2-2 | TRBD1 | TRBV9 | TGTGCCAGCAGCGCGACAGGGGGCGAAGTCGCCAGGGAGCTGTTTTTT | CASSATGGEVARELFF
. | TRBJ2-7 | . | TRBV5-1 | TGCGCCAGCAGCTTGGCCGTGGCGGACATAAGCTACGAGCAGTACTTC | CASSLAVADISYEQYF
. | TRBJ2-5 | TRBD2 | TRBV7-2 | TGTGCCAGCAGCTTAGTGGCAGCGGGAGGGGAGACCCAGTACTTC | CASSLVAAGGETQYF
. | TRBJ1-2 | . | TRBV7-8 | TGTGCCAGCAGCTTAGCTAGGGGGGGGGACTATGGCTACACCTTC | CASSLARGGDYGYTF
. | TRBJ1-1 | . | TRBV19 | TGTGCCAGTACCCCTGGCCCGTCACGGACTAGATTCATGAACACTGAAGCTTTCTTT | CASTPGPSRTRFMNTEAFF
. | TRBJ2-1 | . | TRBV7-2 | TGTGCCAGCAGCCTAATGGATGAGCAGTTCTTC | CASSLMDEQFF
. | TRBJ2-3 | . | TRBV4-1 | TGCGCCAGCAGCCCCTCGATGGCCAGCACAGATACGCAGTATTTT | CASSPSMASTDTQYF
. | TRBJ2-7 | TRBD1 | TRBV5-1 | TGCGCCAGCAGGGGACAGGGGGCGTCCGAGCAGTACTTC | CASRGQGASEQYF
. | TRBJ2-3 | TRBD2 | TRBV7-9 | TGTGCCAGCAGCCCTAGCGGGTCGAATACGCAGTATTTT | CASSPSGSNTQYF
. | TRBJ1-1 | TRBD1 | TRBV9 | TGTGCCAGCAGCGTCGGGACAGGGGGCGCTTCTGAAGCTTTCTTT | CASSVGTGGASEAFF
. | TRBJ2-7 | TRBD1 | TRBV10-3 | TGTGCCTTGGGGGTGGGACAGGGGGCCTACGAGCAGTACTTC | CALGVGQGAYEQYF
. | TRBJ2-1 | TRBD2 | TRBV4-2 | TGTGCCAGCAGCCAAGATGGACTAGCGGGGGGGCTGGGCGATGAGCAGTTCTTC | CASSQDGLAGGLGDEQFF
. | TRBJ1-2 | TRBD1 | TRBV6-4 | TGTGCCAGCAAGGATTCAGGGGGCACCTATGGCTACACCTTC | CASKDSGGTYGYTF
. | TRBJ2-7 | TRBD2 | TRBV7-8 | TGTGCCAGCAGCCCCAGACTAGCGGCCTCCTACGAGCAGTACTTC | CASSPRLAASYEQYF
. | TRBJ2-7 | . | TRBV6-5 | TGTGCCAGCAGTTACGTGGAGGGGCCCTACGAGCAGTACTTC | CASSYVEGPYEQYF
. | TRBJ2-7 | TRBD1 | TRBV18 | TGTGCCAGCTCCGGGGCCGGGACAGGGAGCTCCTACGAGCAGTACTTC | CASSGAGTGSSYEQYF
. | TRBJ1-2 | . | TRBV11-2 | TGTGCCAGCAGCTCCACTCCCCTTGTCGGCTACACCTTC | CASSSTPLVGYTF
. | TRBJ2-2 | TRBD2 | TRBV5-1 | TGCGCCAGCAGCCCCGGGAGCGGGAGGGGAAACACCGGGGAGCTGTTTTTT | CASSPGSGRGNTGELFF
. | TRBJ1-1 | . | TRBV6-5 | TGTGCCAGCAGTTCACAGACAGGGAACACTGAAGCTTTCTTT | CASSSQTGNTEAFF
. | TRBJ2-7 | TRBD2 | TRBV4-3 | TGCGCCAGCACCCTCCTTCTCGCGGGGGTAAACTACGAGCAGTACTTC | CASTLLLAGVNYEQYF
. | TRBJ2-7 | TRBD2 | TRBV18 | TGTGCCAGCTCACCCCCGGCGGGGGGGGACGAGCAGTACTTC | CASSPPAGGDEQYF
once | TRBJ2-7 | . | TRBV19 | TGTGCCAGTAGTGCCCTTTGGGACAACTCCTACGAGCAGTACTTC | CASSALWDNSYEQYF
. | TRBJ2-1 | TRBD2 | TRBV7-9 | TGTGCCAGCAGCTTGCCACTAGCGGGGGGGCCCAATGAGCAGTTCTTC | CASSLPLAGGPNEQFF
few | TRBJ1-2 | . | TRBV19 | TGTGCCAGTACCCCAGTTCAGGTGGGCCATGGCTACACCTTC | CASTPVQVGHGYTF
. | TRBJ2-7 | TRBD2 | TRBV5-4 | TGTGCCAGCAGCCCAGGACTAGCGGACCCCTACGAGCAGTACTTC | CASSPGLADPYEQYF
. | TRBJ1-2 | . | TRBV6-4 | TGTGCCAGCAGTGAGAGGGCGGAAGTCCCGACAGGCTGGAGGGGCTACACCTTC | CASSERAEVPTGWRGYTF
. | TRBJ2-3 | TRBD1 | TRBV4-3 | TGCGCCAGCAGCCTTCAGGGGGCTGAAACAGATACGCAGTATTTT | CASSLQGAETDTQYF
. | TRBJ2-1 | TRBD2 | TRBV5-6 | TGTGCCAGCAGCTTGTACACTAGCGGAGGGCACAATGAGCAGTTCTTC | CASSLYTSGGHNEQFF
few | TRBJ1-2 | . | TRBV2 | TGTGCCAGCAGTGAACAAGAGGGCTACGGCTACACCTTC | CASSEQEGYGYTF
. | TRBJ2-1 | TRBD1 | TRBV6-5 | TGTGCCAGCAGACTCGGACAGGGGGCCTACAATGAGCAGTTCTTC | CASRLGQGAYNEQFF
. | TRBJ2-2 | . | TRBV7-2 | TGTGCCAGCAGCTTAGTGGCGGGGCTTGGGGCCGGGGAGCTGTTTTTT | CASSLVAGLGAGELFF
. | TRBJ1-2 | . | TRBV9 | TGTGCCAGCAGCGTAGCGGGTTTACGGTATGGCTACACCTTC | CASSVAGLRYGYTF
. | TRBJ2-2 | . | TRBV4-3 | TGCGCCAGCAGCCGCCCGCCTAGTTCGCGGGACACCGGGGAGCTGTTTTTT | CASSRPPSSRDTGELFF
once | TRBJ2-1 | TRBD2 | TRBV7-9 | TGTGCCAGCAGTCGACTAGCGGGATACAATGAGCAGTTCTTC | CASSRLAGYNEQFF
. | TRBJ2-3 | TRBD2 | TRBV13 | TGTGCCAGCAGATACGGGACTAGCGGGGGGCCGTTCACAGATACGCAGTATTTT | CASRYGTSGGPFTDTQYF
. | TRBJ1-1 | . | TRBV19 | TGTGCCAGTAGTACCCTTATGGGGGCAGGGACGAACACTGAAGCTTTCTTT | CASSTLMGAGTNTEAFF
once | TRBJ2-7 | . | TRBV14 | TGTGCCAGCAGCCACAGGGCCCCGGACTACGAGCAGTACTTC | CASSHRAPDYEQYF
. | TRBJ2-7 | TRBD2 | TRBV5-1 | TGCGCCAGCAGCGGGACTAGCGGCTACGAGCAGTACTTC | CASSGTSGYEQYF
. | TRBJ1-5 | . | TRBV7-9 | TGTGCCAGCAGCCGAGAGGGGGGCAATCAGCCCCAGCATTTT | CASSREGGNQPQHF
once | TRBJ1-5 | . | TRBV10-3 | TGTGCCATCAGTGAGCCCGGGATCGGGGGCAATCAGCCCCAGCATTTT | CAISEPGIGGNQPQHF
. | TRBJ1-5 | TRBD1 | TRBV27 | TGTGCCAGCAGTTATCTCACAGGGGGCAATCAGCCCCAGCATTTT | CASSYLTGGNQPQHF
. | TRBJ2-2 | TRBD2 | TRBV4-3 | TGCGCCAGCAGCCAAGGAGTTGGACTAGCGGGGCGCACCGGGGAGCTGTTTTTT | CASSQGVGLAGRTGELFF
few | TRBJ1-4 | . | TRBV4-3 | TGCGCCAGCAGCCAAGAATGGCGAGGGCCCTATGAAAAACTGTTTTTT | CASSQEWRGPYEKLFF
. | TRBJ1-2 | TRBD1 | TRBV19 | TGTGCCAGTAGTATACAATCCCTCGGACAGGGACGTCTCACCTTC | CASSIQSLGQGRLTF
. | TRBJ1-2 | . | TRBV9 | TGTGCCAGCAGCCTTACGGACTATGGCTACACCTTC | CASSLTDYGYTF
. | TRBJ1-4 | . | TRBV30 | TGTGCCTGGAGTTGGGGGACTCTTGAAAAACTGTTTTTT | CAWSWGTLEKLFF
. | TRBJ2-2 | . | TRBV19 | TGTGCCAGTATCAGCGCGGAACTAAGCACCGGGGAGCTGTTTTTT | CASISAELSTGELFF